There are many counts of the clone carrying this TCR beta chain. This entry belongs to a study of T cells in Graves' hyperthyroidism and ophthalmopathy. Researchers amplified the TCR beta CDR3 regions from RNA transcripts. When the TCR CDR3 underwent first-round RT-PCR, the HTBI primer set was used. TCRdb itself ran the multiplex PCR reads through MiXCR, one entry per CDR3 protein. The sample has some 380,000 distinct CDR3 sequences, about 13% seen once. Diagnostic assessment was based on clinical symptoms, serum thyroxine and TRAb, thyroid ultrasound and orbital computed tomography. Sequencing was carried out using blood. This sequence originates from a young man with Graves' hyperthyroidism that later progressed to Graves' ophthalmopathy.

The CDR3 DNA reads TGCGCCAGCAGCTCCTCGGGGGCGCCGGGAAGCACTGAAGCTTTCTTT. Its translation: CASSSSGAPGSTEAFF. The gene calls are TRBV5-1 and TRBJ1-1; tentatively, D is TRBD1 (6 bases). The germline V gene encodes CDR1 SGHRS and CDR2 YFSETQ. The CDR3 is 16 residues long. V lost 3 bases and J 4 bases, leaving 19 bases between the germline ends.